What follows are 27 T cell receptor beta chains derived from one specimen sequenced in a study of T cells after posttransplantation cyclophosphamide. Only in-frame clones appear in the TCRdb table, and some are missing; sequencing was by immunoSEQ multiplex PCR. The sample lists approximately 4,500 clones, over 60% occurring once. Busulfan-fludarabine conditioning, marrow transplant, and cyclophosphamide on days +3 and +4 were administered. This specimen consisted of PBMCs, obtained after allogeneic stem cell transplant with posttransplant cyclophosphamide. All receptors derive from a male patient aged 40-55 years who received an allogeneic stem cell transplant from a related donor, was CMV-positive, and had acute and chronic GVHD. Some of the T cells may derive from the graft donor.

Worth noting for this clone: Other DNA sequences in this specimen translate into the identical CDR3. This CDR3 reads CAWRTGGSYEQYF. DNA of the CDR3: TGTGCCTGGAGAACAGGGGGGTCCTACGAGCAGTACTTC. The gene calls are TRBV30 and TRBJ2-7; 8 nucleotides match TRBD1. The CDR3 covers 13 residues. Germline CDR1 reads GTSNPN; CDR2 reads SVGIG (reference sequence). V trimming: 3 bases; J trimming: 1 base; junction bases outside the gene matches: 2.

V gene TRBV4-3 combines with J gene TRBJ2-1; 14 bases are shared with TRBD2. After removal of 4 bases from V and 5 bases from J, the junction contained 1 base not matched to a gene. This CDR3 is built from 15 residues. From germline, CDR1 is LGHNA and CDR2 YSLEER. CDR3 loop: CASSRTSGGNNEQFF. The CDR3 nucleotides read TGCGCCAGCAGCCGGACTAGCGGGGGGAACAATGAGCAGTTCTTC.

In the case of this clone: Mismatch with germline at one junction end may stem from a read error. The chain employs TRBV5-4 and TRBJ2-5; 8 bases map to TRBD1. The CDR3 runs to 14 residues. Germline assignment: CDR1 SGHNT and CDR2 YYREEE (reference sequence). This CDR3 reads CASSLETGGETQYF. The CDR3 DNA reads TGTGCCAGCAGTTTGGAAACAGGGGGGGAGACCCAGTACTTC. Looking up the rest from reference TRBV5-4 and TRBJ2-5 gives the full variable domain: ETGVTQSPTHLIKTRGQQVTLRCSSQSGHNTVSWYQQALGQGPQFIFQYYREEENGRGNFPPRFSGLQFPNYSSELNVNALELDDSALYLCASSLETGGETQYFGPGTRLLVL.

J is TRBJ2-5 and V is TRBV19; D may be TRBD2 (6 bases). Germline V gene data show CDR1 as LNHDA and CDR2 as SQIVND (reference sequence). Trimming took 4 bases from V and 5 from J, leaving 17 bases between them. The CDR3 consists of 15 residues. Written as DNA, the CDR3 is TGTGCCAGTAGTACCACGGAGGGGCGGTGGGAGACCCAGTACTTC. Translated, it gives CASSTTEGRWETQYF.

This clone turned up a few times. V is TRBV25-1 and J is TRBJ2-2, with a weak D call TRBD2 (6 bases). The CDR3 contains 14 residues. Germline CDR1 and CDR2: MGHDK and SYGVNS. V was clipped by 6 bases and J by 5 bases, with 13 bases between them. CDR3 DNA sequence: TGTGCCAGCAGCGTGGCAAGCGGGACCGGGGAGCTGTTTTTT. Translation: CASSVASGTGELFF.

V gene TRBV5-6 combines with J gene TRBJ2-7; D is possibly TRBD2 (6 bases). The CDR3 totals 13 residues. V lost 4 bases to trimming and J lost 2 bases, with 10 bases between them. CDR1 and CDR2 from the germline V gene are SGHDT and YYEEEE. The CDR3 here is CASSRTGAYEQYF. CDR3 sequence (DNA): TGTGCCAGCAGCCGGACGGGAGCCTACGAGCAGTACTTC.

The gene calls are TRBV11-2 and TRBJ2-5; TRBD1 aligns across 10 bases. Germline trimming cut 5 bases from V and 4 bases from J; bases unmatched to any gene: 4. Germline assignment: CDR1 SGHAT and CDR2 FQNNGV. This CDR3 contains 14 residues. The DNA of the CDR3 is TGTGCCAGCAGCCCGACAGGGGGCAGAGAGACCCAGTACTTC. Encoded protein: CASSPTGGRETQYF.

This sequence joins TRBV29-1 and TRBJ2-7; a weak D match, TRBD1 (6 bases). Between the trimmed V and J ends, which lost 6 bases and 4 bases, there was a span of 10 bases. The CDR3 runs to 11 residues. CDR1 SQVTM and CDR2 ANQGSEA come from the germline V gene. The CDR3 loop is CSVRTVYEQYF. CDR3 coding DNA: TGCAGCGTGAGGACAGTTTACGAGCAGTACTTC.

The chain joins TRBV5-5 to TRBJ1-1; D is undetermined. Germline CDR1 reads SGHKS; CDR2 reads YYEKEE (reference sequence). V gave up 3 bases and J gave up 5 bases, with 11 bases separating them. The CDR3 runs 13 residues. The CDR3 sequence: CASSSAGRTEAFF. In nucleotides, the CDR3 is TGTGCCAGCAGCTCGGCGGGGAGGACTGAAGCTTTCTTT.

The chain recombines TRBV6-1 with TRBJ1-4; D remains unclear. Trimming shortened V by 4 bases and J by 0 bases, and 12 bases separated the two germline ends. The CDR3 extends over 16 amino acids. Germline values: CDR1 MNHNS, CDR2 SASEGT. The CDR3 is CASSGEPGTTNEKLFF. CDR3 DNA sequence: TGTGCCAGCAGTGGCGAACCGGGAACAACTAATGAAAAACTGTTTTTT.

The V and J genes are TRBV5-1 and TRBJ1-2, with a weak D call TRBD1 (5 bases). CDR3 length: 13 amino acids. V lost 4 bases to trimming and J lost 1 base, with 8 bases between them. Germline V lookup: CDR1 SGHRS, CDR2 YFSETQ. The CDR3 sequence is CASSPGGNYGYTF. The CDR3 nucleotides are TGCGCCAGCAGCCCGGGGGGTAACTATGGCTACACCTTC.

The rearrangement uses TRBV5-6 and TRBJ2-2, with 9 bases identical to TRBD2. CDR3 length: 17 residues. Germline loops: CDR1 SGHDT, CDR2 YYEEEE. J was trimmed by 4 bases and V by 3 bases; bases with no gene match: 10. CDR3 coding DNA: TGTGCCAGCAGCTCAACCCGCGTAGCGGGAGCCACCGGGGAGCTGTTTTTT. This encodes CASSSTRVAGATGELFF.

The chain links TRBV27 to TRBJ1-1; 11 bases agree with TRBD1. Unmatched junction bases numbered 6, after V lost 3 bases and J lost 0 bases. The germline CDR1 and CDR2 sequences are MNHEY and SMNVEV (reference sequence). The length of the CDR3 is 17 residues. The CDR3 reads CASSLRWTGGLNTEAFF. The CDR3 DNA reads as TGTGCCAGCAGTTTGCGATGGACAGGGGGCTTGAACACTGAAGCTTTCTTT.

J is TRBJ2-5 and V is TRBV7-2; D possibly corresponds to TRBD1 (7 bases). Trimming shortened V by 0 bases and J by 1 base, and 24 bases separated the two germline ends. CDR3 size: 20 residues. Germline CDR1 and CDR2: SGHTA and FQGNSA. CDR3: CASSLARGVLFIGPQETQYF. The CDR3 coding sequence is TGTGCCAGCAGCTTAGCCAGGGGGGTTCTATTTATCGGGCCCCAAGAGACCCAGTACTTC.

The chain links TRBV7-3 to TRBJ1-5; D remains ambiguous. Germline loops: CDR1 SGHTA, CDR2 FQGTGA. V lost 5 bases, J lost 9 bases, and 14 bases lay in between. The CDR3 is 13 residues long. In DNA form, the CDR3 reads TGTGCCAGCAGCGCAAGTCCGTCGGGGCCCCAGCATTTT. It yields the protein CASSASPSGPQHF.

CDR3 in amino acids: CASSDQGTGGPGELFF. CDR3 coding DNA: TGTGCCAGCAGTGATCAGGGGACAGGAGGGCCCGGGGAGCTGTTTTTT. This chain uses TRBV25-1 with TRBJ2-2; TRBD1 aligns across 8 bases. Germline V gene sequence: CDR1 MGHDK, CDR2 SYGVNS. The CDR3 has 16 residues. V lost 3 bases and J lost 6; bases outside the gene matches: 9.

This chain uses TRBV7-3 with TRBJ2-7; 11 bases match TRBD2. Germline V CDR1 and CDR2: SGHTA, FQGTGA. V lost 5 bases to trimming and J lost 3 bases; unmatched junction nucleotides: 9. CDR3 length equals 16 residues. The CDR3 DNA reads TGTGCCAGCAGCCGGACTAGCGGGTCGTCAAACTACGAGCAGTACTTC. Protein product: CASSRTSGSSNYEQYF.

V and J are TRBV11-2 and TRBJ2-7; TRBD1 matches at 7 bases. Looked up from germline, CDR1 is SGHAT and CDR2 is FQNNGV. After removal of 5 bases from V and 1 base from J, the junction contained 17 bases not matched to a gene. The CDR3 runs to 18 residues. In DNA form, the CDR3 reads TGTGCCAGCAGCCCAAACCTATTTACAGGGGATAGGTCCTACGAGCAGTACTTC. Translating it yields CASSPNLFTGDRSYEQYF.

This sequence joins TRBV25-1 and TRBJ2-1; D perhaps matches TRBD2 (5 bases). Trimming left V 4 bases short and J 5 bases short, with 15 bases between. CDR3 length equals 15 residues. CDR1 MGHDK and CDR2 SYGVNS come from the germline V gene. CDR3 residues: CASSAEVDYDNEQFF. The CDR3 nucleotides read TGTGCCAGCAGTGCAGAGGTAGACTACGACAATGAGCAGTTCTTC.

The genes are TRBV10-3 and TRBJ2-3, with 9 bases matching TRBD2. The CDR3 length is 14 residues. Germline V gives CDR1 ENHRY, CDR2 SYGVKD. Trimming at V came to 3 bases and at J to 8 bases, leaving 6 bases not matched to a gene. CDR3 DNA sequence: TGTGCCATCAGTGACCCCAAGACTAGCGGTACGCAGTATTTT. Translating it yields CAISDPKTSGTQYF.

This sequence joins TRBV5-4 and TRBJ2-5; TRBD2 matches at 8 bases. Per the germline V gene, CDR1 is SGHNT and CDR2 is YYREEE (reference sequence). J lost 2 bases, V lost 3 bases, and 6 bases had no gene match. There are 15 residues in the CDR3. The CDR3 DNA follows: TGTGCCAGCAGCTCTTCTCCGGGGGGGCAAGAGACCCAGTACTTC. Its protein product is CASSSSPGGQETQYF.

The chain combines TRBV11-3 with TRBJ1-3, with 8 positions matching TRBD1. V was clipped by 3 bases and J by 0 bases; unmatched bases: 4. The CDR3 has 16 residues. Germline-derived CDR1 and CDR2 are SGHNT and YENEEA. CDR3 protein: CASSFRQGSSGNTIYF. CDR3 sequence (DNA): TGTGCCAGCAGCTTCCGACAGGGGAGCTCTGGAAACACCATATATTTT.

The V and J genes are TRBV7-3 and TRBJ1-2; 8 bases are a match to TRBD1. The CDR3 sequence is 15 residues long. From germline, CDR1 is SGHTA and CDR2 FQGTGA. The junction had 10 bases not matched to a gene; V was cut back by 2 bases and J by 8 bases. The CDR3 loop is CASSLAPSGGEGYTF. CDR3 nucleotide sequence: TGTGCCAGCAGCTTAGCCCCATCAGGGGGCGAAGGCTACACCTTC.

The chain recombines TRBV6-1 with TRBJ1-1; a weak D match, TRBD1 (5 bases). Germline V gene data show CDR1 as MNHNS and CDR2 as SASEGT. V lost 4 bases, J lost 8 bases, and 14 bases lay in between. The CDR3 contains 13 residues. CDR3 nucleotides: TGTGCCAGCAGTGCCGTGTTGGGGGGAGAAGCTTTCTTT. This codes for CASSAVLGGEAFF.

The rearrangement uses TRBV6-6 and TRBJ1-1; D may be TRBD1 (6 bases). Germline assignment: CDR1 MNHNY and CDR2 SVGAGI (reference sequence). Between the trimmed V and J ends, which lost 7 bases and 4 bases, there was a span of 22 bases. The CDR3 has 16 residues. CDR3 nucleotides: TGTGCCAGCACCCAGAGTTCAGGGGTTGGACGCACTGAAGCTTTCTTT. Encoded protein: CASTQSSGVGRTEAFF.

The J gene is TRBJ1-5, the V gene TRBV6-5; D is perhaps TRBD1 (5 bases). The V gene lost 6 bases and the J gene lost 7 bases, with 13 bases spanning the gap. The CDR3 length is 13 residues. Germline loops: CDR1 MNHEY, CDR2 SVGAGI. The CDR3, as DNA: TGTGCCAGCAGAGCAGGGTTCCGGCAGCCCCAGCATTTT. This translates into CASRAGFRQPQHF.

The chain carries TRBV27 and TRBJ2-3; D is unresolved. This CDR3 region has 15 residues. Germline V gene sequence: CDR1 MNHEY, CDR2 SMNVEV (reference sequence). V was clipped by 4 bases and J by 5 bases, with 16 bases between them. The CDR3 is CASSSGPLLGDTQYF. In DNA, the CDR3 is TGTGCCAGCAGTTCAGGTCCACTGCTTGGAGATACGCAGTATTTT.